A single sample gave rise to the 3 T cell receptor beta chains below, sequenced in a study of T cell repertoires in cytomegalovirus infection. MiXCR, run by TCRdb on the reads, gives a single entry per CDR3 protein. Seen here are approximately 260,000 distinct CDR3 sequences, roughly a fifth observed once, and the top ten hold roughly 19%. These receptors are not linked to any known antigen. The material was cultured PBMCs, obtained from culture after CMV antigen stimulation. The receptors were sampled from a human donor in good health (CMV status not recorded). Some clones in this sample may be carry-over from other donors' samples.

The CDR3 DNA reads TGTGCCAGCAGTCCCGAGAGTAGCTTAGATACGCAGTATTTT. Its protein is CASSPESSLDTQYF. The rearrangement joins TRBV12-3 or TRBV12-4 to TRBJ2-3; D not certain. The CDR3 spans 14 residues. V was cut by 5 bases and J by 5 bases, with 14 bases left in between.

This clonotype showed up many times. The chain combines TRBV7-6 with TRBJ2-1; TRBD2 agrees at 8 bases. The CDR3 is 17 amino acids. The V gene's germline CDR1 is SGHVS and CDR2 FNYEAQ. The ends lost 2 bases at V and 0 bases at J; junction bases unmatched: 6. The CDR3 coding sequence is TGTGCCAGCAGCTTAAATATAGCGGGGAGCTCCTACAATGAGCAGTTCTTC. This gives the protein CASSLNIAGSSYNEQFF.

This chain connects TRBV20-1 to TRBJ2-7, with 7 bases identical to TRBD1. Germline trimming cut 4 bases from V and 2 bases from J; bases unmatched to any gene: 8. The CDR3 is 14 amino acids. Per the germline V gene, CDR1 is DFQATT and CDR2 is SNEGSKA (reference sequence). This CDR3 reads CSANLDRRPYEQYV. DNA for the CDR3: TGCAGTGCTAACCTGGACAGGCGCCCCTACGAGCAGTACGTC.